Sequencing of this T cell receptor beta chain was carried out in a study of blood T cell repertoires in COVID-19. Assay: immunoSEQ multiplex PCR; the TCRdb copy retains only in-frame clones and omits some. Among 200,000 to 300,000 clones, around 90% were seen once, and the ten largest hold more than 0.65%. V lost 6 bases and J lost 12; bases outside the gene matches: 5. CDR1 is LGHNA and CDR2 is YNFKEQ in the germline V gene. This CDR3 is 11 amino acids long. The sample consisted of peripheral blood. The chain carries TRBV4-2 and TRBJ1-3; 7 bases map to TRBD1. This clonotype was obtained from a young man with COVID-19, enrolled during active disease. The CDR3 nucleotides are TGTGCCAGCAGAGAGGACAGGTACATATATTTT. It encodes CASREDRYIYF.